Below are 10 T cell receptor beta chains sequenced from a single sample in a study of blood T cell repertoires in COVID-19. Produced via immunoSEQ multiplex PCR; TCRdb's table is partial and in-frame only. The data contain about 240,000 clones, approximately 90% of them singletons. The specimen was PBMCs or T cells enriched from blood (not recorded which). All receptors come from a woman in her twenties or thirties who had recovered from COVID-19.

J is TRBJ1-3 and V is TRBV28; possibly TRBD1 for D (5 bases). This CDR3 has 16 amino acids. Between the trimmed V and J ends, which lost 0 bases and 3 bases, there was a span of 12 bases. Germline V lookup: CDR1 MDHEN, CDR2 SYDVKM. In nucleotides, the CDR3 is TGTGCCAGCAGTTTATGGGGGGGGAATGTTGGAAACACCATATATTTT. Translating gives CASSLWGGNVGNTIYF.

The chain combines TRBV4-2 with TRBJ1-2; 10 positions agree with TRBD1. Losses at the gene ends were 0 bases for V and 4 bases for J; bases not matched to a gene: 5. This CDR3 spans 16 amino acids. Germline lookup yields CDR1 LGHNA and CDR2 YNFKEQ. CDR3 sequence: CASSQDLGDRGYGYTF. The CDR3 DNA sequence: TGTGCCAGCAGCCAAGATTTAGGGGACAGGGGCTATGGCTACACCTTC.

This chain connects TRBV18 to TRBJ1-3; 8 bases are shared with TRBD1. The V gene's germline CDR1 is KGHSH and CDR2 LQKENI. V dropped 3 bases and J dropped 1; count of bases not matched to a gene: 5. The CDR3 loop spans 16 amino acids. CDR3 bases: TGTGCCAGCTCACCGACAGGGGCGAGATCTGGAAACACCATATATTTT. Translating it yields CASSPTGARSGNTIYF.

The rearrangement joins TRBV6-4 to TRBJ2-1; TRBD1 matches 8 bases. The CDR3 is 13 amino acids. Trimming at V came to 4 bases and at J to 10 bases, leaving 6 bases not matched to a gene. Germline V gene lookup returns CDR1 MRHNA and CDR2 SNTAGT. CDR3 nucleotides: TGTGCCAGCAGTGTCGAGACAGGGGACGAGCAGTTCTTC. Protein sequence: CASSVETGDEQFF.

In DNA, the CDR3 is TGTGCCGGGACGGGCTACGGGAGCACTGAAGCTTTCTTT. Translating it yields CAGTGYGSTEAFF. The rearrangement uses TRBV28 and TRBJ1-1; TRBD1 is a possible D gene (5 bases). The V end was cut by 11 bases, the J end by 4 bases, with 17 bases between. The CDR3 has 13 residues. CDR1 and CDR2 from the germline V gene are MDHEN and SYDVKM.

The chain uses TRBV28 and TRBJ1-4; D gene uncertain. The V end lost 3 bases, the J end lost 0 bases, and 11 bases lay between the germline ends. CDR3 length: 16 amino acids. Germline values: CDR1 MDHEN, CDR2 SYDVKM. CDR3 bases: TGTGCCAGCAGTTTTTTTTCCGGTGCAACTAATGAAAAACTGTTTTTT. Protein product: CASSFFSGATNEKLFF.

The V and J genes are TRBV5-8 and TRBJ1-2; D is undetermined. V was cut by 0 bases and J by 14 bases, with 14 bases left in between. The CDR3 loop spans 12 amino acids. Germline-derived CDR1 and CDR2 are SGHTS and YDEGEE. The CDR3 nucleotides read TGTGCCAGCAGCTTGGTCAAAGCCGGGAGGACCTTC. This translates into CASSLVKAGRTF.

DNA for the CDR3: TGTGCCAGCAGTACAGGTTTGGGGTCTGAAGCTTTCTTT. Translated: CASSTGLGSEAFF. The chain employs TRBV2 and TRBJ1-1, with D possibly matching TRBD1 (5 bases). Germline CDR1 SNHLY, CDR2 FYNNEI. Trimming shortened V by 5 bases and J by 6 bases, and 13 bases separated the two germline ends. The CDR3 runs 13 residues. Variable domain in full (rest from reference TRBV2 and TRBJ1-1): EPEVTQTPSHQVTQMGQEVILRCVPISNHLYFYWYRQILGQKVEFLVSFYNNEISEKSEIFDDQFSVERPDGSNFTLKIRSTKLEDSAMYFCASSTGLGSEAFFGQGTRLTVV.

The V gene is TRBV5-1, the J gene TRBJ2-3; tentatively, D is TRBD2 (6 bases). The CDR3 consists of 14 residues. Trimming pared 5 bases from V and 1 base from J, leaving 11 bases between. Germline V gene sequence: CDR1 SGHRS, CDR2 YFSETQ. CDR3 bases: TGCGCCAGCAGAAGCCAGCGGGGCACAGATACGCAGTATTTT. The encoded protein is CASRSQRGTDTQYF.

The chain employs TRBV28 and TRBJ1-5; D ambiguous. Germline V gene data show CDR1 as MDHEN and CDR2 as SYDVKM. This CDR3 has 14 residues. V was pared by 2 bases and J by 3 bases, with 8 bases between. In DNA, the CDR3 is TGTGCCAGCAGTTTAGAGGTCTCCAATCAGCCCCAGCATTTT. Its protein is CASSLEVSNQPQHF. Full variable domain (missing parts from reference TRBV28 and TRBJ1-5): DVKVTQSSRYLVKRTGEKVFLECVQDMDHENMFWYRQDPGLGLRLIYFSYDVKMKEKGDIPEGYSVSREKKERFSLILESASTNQTSMYLCASSLEVSNQPQHFGDGTRLSIL.